These 25 T cell receptor beta chains came from one sample sequenced in a study of shared clonotypes between healthy human individuals. TCRdb's table, derived via immunoSEQ multiplex PCR, lists solely in-frame clones and lacks some. Seen here are roughly 1,600,000 clones, just under 99% observed once, and the top ten hold roughly 0.35%. Sequences were obtained from naive CD4+ T cells sorted from blood. Subset of the sample: CD45RA+ positively selected. The receptor set was obtained from a man under 40 in good health.

This clone appeared once. J is TRBJ2-7 and V is TRBV6-5; 8 nucleotides line up with TRBD2. J was trimmed by 0 bases and V by 7 bases; bases with no gene match: 8. Germline V gives CDR1 MNHEY, CDR2 SVGAGI. The CDR3 consists of 15 residues. The CDR3 DNA is TGTGCCAGCACCCGCAGCGGGAGTTTCTCCTACGAGCAGTACTTC. This encodes CASTRSGSFSYEQYF.

V gene TRBV6-5 combines with J gene TRBJ2-7; TRBD2 agrees at 9 bases. Germline assignment: CDR1 MNHEY and CDR2 SVGAGI. J was trimmed by 1 base and V by 8 bases; bases with no gene match: 6. The CDR3 is 14 residues long. CDR3 residues: CASGSGRLSYEQYF. The CDR3 nucleotides are TGTGCCAGCGGAAGCGGGAGGCTGTCCTACGAGCAGTACTTC.

This clone was counted a single time. The chain is built from TRBV7-8 and TRBJ1-5, with D maybe TRBD1 (5 bases). There are 15 residues in the CDR3. The V gene's germline CDR1 is SGHVS and CDR2 FQNEAQ. The V and J ends lost 2 bases and 1 base respectively, with 9 bases between them. The CDR3 here is CASSLSQGSNQPQHF. Written as DNA, the CDR3 is TGTGCCAGCAGCTTATCGCAGGGAAGCAATCAGCCCCAGCATTTT.

This rearrangement joins TRBV5-6 to TRBJ1-1; the match to TRBD1 covers 8 bases. CDR1 and CDR2 from the germline V gene are SGHDT and YYEEEE. CDR3 length: 16 amino acids. V lost 3 bases, J lost 1 base, and 8 bases stayed unmatched. The CDR3: CASSSPRQGQNTEAFF. CDR3 bases: TGTGCCAGCAGCTCGCCCAGACAGGGGCAGAACACTGAAGCTTTCTTT.

The chain couples TRBV28 to TRBJ1-5, with D perhaps TRBD1 (6 bases). This CDR3 spans 15 amino acids. V was clipped by 2 bases and J by 3 bases, with 11 bases between them. Germline CDR1 and CDR2: MDHEN and SYDVKM. This CDR3 is CASSLTGKNNQPQHF. The CDR3, as DNA: TGTGCCAGCAGTTTAACAGGGAAAAACAATCAGCCCCAGCATTTT. The full variable domain, its missing parts supplied by reference TRBV28 and TRBJ1-5, is DVKVTQSSRYLVKRTGEKVFLECVQDMDHENMFWYRQDPGLGLRLIYFSYDVKMKEKGDIPEGYSVSREKKERFSLILESASTNQTSMYLCASSLTGKNNQPQHFGDGTRLSIL.

The chain employs TRBV7-6 and TRBJ2-7, with no clear D. V lost 2 bases, J lost 4 bases, and 9 bases lay in between. Germline V CDR1 and CDR2: SGHVS, FNYEAQ. This CDR3 is 13 amino acids long. CDR3 loop: CASSLTAGYEQYF. CDR3 sequence (DNA): TGTGCCAGCAGCTTAACGGCTGGATACGAGCAGTACTTC.

A word on this clone: The sample holds other DNA sequences that translate to the same CDR3. This chain uses TRBV2 with TRBJ1-1; D not resolved. Germline CDR1 SNHLY, CDR2 FYNNEI. Trimming cost V 6 bases and J 2 bases, with 4 bases left between them. The CDR3 length is 11 residues. The CDR3 sequence: CASSRNTEAFF. The CDR3 nucleotides read TGTGCCAGCAGCAGAAACACTGAAGCTTTCTTT.

This chain connects TRBV7-9 to TRBJ2-1; weak D call: TRBD1 (6 bases). The CDR3 runs to 15 residues. Germline lookup yields CDR1 SEHNR and CDR2 FQNEAQ (reference sequence). The germline V and J ends were trimmed by 1 base and 7 bases, with 14 bases remaining between them. The CDR3 bases are TGTGCCAGCAGCTTAGTGAACAGGGTCGGTAATGAGCAGTTCTTC. Protein sequence: CASSLVNRVGNEQFF.

This clone has just one count. The chain has TRBV2 and TRBJ2-5; D possibly matches TRBD1 or TRBD2 (5 bases each). Trimming cost V 7 bases and J 7 bases, with 22 bases left between them. Looked up from germline, CDR1 is SNHLY and CDR2 is FYNNEI. CDR3 length: 15 residues. DNA of the CDR3: TGTGCCAGCAAGGAGGCAGGGCCTTCGGTCGGGACCCAGTACTTC. Translated, it gives CASKEAGPSVGTQYF.

Points on this clone: The same CDR3 also results from other DNA sequences found in this sample. The chain links TRBV7-2 to TRBJ2-7; maybe TRBD1 (5 bases). Germline loops: CDR1 SGHTA, CDR2 FQGNSA. Trimming cost V 5 bases and J 0 bases, with 11 bases left between them. The CDR3 is 14 residues long. DNA for the CDR3: TGTGCCAGCAGCAGAACAGGAAGCTCCTACGAGCAGTACTTC. It encodes CASSRTGSSYEQYF.

J is TRBJ2-7 and V is TRBV2, with D hard to call. CDR3 length equals 16 residues. The V and J ends lost 3 bases and 0 bases respectively, with 15 bases between them. Germline CDR1 SNHLY, CDR2 FYNNEI. The CDR3: CASSDERFQSSYEQYF. The CDR3 coding sequence is TGTGCCAGCAGTGATGAGAGGTTCCAGAGCTCCTACGAGCAGTACTTC. The whole variable domain, remainder taken from reference TRBV2 and TRBJ2-7, is EPEVTQTPSHQVTQMGQEVILRCVPISNHLYFYWYRQILGQKVEFLVSFYNNEISEKSEIFDDQFSVERPDGSNFTLKIRSTKLEDSAMYFCASSDERFQSSYEQYFGPGTRLTVT.

The genes are TRBV6-1 and TRBJ1-5; the D is unclear. Trimming removed 1 base at V and 7 bases at J, with 14 bases between. CDR1 is MNHNS, CDR2 SASEGT, per germline. The CDR3 runs 15 residues. CDR3 region: CASSEGGGSSQPQHF. The CDR3 DNA reads TGTGCCAGCAGTGAAGGGGGTGGTTCAAGCCAGCCCCAGCATTTT.

The J gene is TRBJ2-5, the V gene TRBV2; 7 bases map to TRBD2. The V gene's germline CDR1 is SNHLY and CDR2 FYNNEI. Losses at the gene ends were 10 bases for V and 2 bases for J; bases not matched to a gene: 10. This CDR3 has 14 amino acids. The CDR3 here is CATRAGPVQETQYF. DNA of the CDR3: TGTGCCACCAGAGCGGGACCAGTACAAGAGACCCAGTACTTC.

The J gene is TRBJ2-1, the V gene TRBV10-3, with 11 bases lining up with TRBD2. The trim removed 6 bases at V and 2 bases at J, leaving 0 bases unmatched. The CDR3 has 14 amino acids. Germline CDR1 and CDR2: ENHRY and SYGVKD. The CDR3 DNA reads as TGTGCCATCAGGACTAGCGGGACCTACAATGAGCAGTTCTTC. Translating gives CAIRTSGTYNEQFF.

The V gene is TRBV2, the J gene TRBJ2-6; 10 bases line up with TRBD1. Looked up from germline, CDR1 is SNHLY and CDR2 is FYNNEI. CDR3 length: 21 amino acids. V was clipped by 0 bases and J by 0 bases; unmatched bases: 11. CDR3: CASSEALRWDRGSSGANVLTF. The CDR3 DNA follows: TGTGCCAGCAGTGAAGCGCTTCGATGGGACAGGGGTAGCTCTGGGGCCAACGTCCTGACTTTC.

The chain has TRBV5-5 and TRBJ1-4; D call uncertain. The CDR3 spans 14 residues. The germline V gene has CDR1 SGHKS and CDR2 YYEKEE (reference sequence). V was shortened by 2 bases and J by 8 bases, with 13 bases between the two germline ends. CDR3 DNA sequence: TGTGCCAGCAGCTTTAACCCGTTGGAGGAAAAACTGTTTTTT. Residues: CASSFNPLEEKLFF. Combining the CDR3 with reference TRBV5-5 and TRBJ1-4 gives the whole variable domain DAGVTQSPTHLIKTRGQQVTLRCSPISGHKSVSWYQQVLGQGPQFIFQYYEKEERGRGNFPDRFSARQFPNYSSELNVNALLLGDSALYLCASSFNPLEEKLFFGSGTQLSVL.

The chain links TRBV7-6 to TRBJ1-3, with D hard to call. The CDR3 covers 15 residues. In germline, CDR1 is SGHVS, CDR2 FNYEAQ. The germline V and J ends were trimmed by 2 bases and 0 bases, with 8 bases remaining between them. The CDR3 loop reads CASSLSLSSGNTIYF. The CDR3 DNA follows: TGTGCCAGCAGCTTATCACTGAGCTCTGGAAACACCATATATTTT.

V is TRBV12-5 and J is TRBJ1-2; D is unresolved. CDR3 length equals 15 residues. The V gene lost 2 bases and the J gene lost 3 bases, with 13 bases spanning the gap. The V gene's germline CDR1 is LGHNT and CDR2 FRNRAP. The CDR3 spells CASGLSVQRHYGYTF. The CDR3, as DNA: TGTGCTAGTGGTTTGTCGGTCCAGCGCCACTATGGCTACACCTTC. The full variable domain, completed using reference TRBV12-5 and TRBJ1-2, is DARVTQTPRHKVTEMGQEVTMRCQPILGHNTVFWYRQTMMQGLELLAYFRNRAPLDDSGMPKDRFSAEMPDATLATLKIQPSEPRDSAVYFCASGLSVQRHYGYTFGSGTRLTVV.

The V and J genes are TRBV28 and TRBJ2-5; D may be TRBD2 (6 bases). V gave up 3 bases and J gave up 5 bases, with 10 bases separating them. Germline CDR1 MDHEN, CDR2 SYDVKM. The length of the CDR3 is 13 residues. CDR3 sequence reads: CASSFGGVETQYF. The CDR3 DNA is TGTGCCAGCAGTTTCGGCGGGGTGGAGACCCAGTACTTC.

The J gene is TRBJ1-1, the V gene TRBV11-3, with unresolved D. This CDR3 region has 13 residues. Trimming left V 0 bases short and J 3 bases short, with 5 bases between. Germline CDR1 reads SGHNT; CDR2 reads YENEEA. DNA of the CDR3: TGTGCCAGCAGCTTAGATGGGGACACTGAAGCTTTCTTT. It encodes CASSLDGDTEAFF.

The rearrangement uses TRBV18 and TRBJ2-2, with TRBD1 matching over 7 bases. The CDR3 runs 15 residues. The V and J ends lost 6 bases and 4 bases, in that order; junction bases with no gene match: 8. CDR1 and CDR2 (germline): KGHSH, LQKENI. CDR3 bases: TGTGCCAGCTCGCCAGGACAGGTCCTCACCGGGGAGCTGTTTTTT. It codes for CASSPGQVLTGELFF.

The genes are TRBV7-9 and TRBJ1-1; 10 bases are a match to TRBD1. This CDR3 has 15 amino acids. Trimming cost V 5 bases and J 4 bases; bases outside gene matches: 7. Germline V CDR1 and CDR2: SEHNR, FQNEAQ (reference sequence). The CDR3 DNA follows: TGTGCCAGCAGCCTCCGACAGGGGGCGGGCACTGAAGCTTTCTTT. Translation gives CASSLRQGAGTEAFF.

The rearrangement uses TRBV5-6 and TRBJ2-3; TRBD2 aligns across 8 bases. Unmatched junction bases numbered 7, after V lost 2 bases and J lost 8 bases. The germline V gene has CDR1 SGHDT and CDR2 YYEEEE. The CDR3 contains 14 residues. The CDR3 DNA sequence: TGTGCCAGCAGCTTCGGTAGCACTAGCGGTACGCAGTATTTT. This gives the protein CASSFGSTSGTQYF.

The chain has TRBV28 and TRBJ1-2, with D possibly matching TRBD1 (6 bases). The CDR3 runs 15 residues. Germline lookup yields CDR1 MDHEN and CDR2 SYDVKM. V was cut by 3 bases and J by 0 bases, with 11 bases left in between. The CDR3 nucleotides read TGTGCCAGCAGTTTCCAGGACAGACCTAACTATGGCTACACCTTC. Protein product: CASSFQDRPNYGYTF.

The rearrangement uses TRBV18 and TRBJ2-7; D may be TRBD2 (6 bases). Trimming left V 3 bases short and J 2 bases short, with 11 bases between. The CDR3 runs 14 residues. From germline, CDR1 is KGHSH and CDR2 LQKENI. The CDR3: CASSPGGNTYEQYF. The CDR3 DNA reads as TGTGCCAGCTCACCGGGGGGTAATACCTACGAGCAGTACTTC. Based on the CDR3 plus reference TRBV18 and TRBJ2-7, the full variable domain is NAGVMQNPRHLVRRRGQEARLRCSPMKGHSHVYWYRQLPEEGLKFMVYLQKENIIDESGMPKERFSAEFPKEGPSILRIQQVVRGDSAAYFCASSPGGNTYEQYFGPGTRLTVT.